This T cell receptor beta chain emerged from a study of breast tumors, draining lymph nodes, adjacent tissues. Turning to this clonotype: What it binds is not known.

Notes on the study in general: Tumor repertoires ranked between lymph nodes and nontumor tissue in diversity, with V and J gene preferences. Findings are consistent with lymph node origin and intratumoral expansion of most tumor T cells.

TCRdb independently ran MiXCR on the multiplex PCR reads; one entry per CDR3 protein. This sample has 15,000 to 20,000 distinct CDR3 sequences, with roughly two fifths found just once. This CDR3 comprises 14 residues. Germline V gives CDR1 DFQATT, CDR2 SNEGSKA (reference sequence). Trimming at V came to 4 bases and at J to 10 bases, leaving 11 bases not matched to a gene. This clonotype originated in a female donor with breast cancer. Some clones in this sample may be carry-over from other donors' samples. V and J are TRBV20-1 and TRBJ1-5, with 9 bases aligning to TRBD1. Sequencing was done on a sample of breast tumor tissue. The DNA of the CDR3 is TGCAGTGCTACGGACAGGGGCACCGGACATCCCCAGCATTTT. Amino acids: CSATDRGTGHPQHF.